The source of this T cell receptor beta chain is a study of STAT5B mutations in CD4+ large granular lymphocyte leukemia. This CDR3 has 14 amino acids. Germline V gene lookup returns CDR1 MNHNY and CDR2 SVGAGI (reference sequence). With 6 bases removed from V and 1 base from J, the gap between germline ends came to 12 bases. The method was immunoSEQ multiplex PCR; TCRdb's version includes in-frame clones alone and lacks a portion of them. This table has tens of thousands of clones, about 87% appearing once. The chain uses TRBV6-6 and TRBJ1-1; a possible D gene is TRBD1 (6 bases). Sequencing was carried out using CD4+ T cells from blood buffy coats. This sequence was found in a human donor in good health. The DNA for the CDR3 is TGTGCCAGCAGGATCACAGGGAGGAACACTGAAGCTTTCTTT. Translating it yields CASRITGRNTEAFF.